Included here is one TCR beta chain sequence, with context. This sample was included in a study of cytomegalovirus exposure and HLA in healthy donors. Study summary: Out of approximately 170 million T cells, an earlier analysis found around 110 million unique TCR beta sequences in total.

The PCR contained 60 Vbeta and 13 Jbeta primers. Some clones are missing from TCRdb's copy, which holds only in-frame ones; the method was immunoSEQ multiplex PCR. This sample has 100,000 to 150,000 clones, with about 81% found just once. This CDR3 has 16 residues. CDR1 is LGHNA and CDR2 is YNFKEQ in the germline V gene. V gave up 0 bases and J gave up 3 bases; unmatched junction bases: 7. The sample consisted of PBMCs. This TCR derives from a woman in her forties or fifties in good health and CMV-seropositive. The V call is TRBV4-2, the J call TRBJ2-7; 8 nucleotides match TRBD2. The CDR3 region has the DNA TGTGCCAGCAGCCAAGATAGGAGACGGGAGGGCTACGAGCAGTACTTC. Its translation is CASSQDRRREGYEQYF.